This TCR beta chain originates from a study of blood T cells in healthy people across ages. Points from the study as a whole: Unsorted PBMC material precluded a definitive naive versus antigen-experienced comparison.

Total RNA extraction produced at least 5 micrograms (per sample) for the study. A note on this clonotype: Its antigen is still unknown. The junction and the germline gene differ at one end; a read error may be behind it.

A second PCR, run for about 6 to 11 cycles, used a sample-barcoded 5' primer plus a J-beta primer mix. Each sample provided no less than 2.5 million CDR3-containing paired-end reads. TCRdb analysed the 5' RACE reads with MiXCR anew, one entry per CDR3 protein. The sample gives approximately 800,000 distinct CDR3 sequences, 56% of which show up once; roughly 24% is in the top ten. The sample was blood. The sequence came from a man aged 40-49 years in good health.

The chain's CDR3 is CGVRTGALYGYTF. The CDR3 nucleotides are TGCGGCGTTAGAACAGGGGCCCTCTATGGCTACACCTTC. The rearrangement uses TRBV29-1 and TRBJ1-2; 7 nucleotides align to TRBD1. The CDR3 is 13 residues long. Germline lookup yields CDR1 SQVTM and CDR2 ANQGSEA.